One sample yielded the 19 T cell receptor beta chains listed below, sequenced in a study of shared clonotypes between healthy human individuals. Sequencing used immunoSEQ multiplex PCR; TCRdb keeps in-frame clones, though not all of them. This sample has 2 million to 2.5 million clones; 92% occur once, and the top ten carry 0.37%. The source material was naive CD4+ T cells from PBMCs. The subset: CD45RA+ positively selected. These receptors were obtained from a man between 18 and 35 years old in good health. Some clones in this sample may be carry-over from other donors' samples.

The CDR3 is CASSLAQGGETQYF. The CDR3 DNA sequence: TGTGCCAGCAGCTTAGCACAGGGGGGTGAGACCCAGTACTTC. The gene calls are TRBV7-9 and TRBJ2-5; 8 nucleotides match TRBD1. V dropped 0 bases and J dropped 5; count of bases not matched to a gene: 2. The germline V gene encodes CDR1 SEHNR and CDR2 FQNEAQ (reference sequence). CDR3 length equals 14 residues. The full variable domain, rest sourced from reference TRBV7-9 and TRBJ2-5, is DTGVSQNPRHKITKRGQNVTFRCDPISEHNRLYWYRQTLGQGPEFLTYFQNEAQLEKSRLLSDRFSAERPKGSFSTLEIQRTEQGDSAMYLCASSLAQGGETQYFGPGTRLLVL.

V usage is TRBV6-6 and J usage is TRBJ2-1, with TRBD1 matching 7 bases. The CDR3 has 12 amino acids. From germline, CDR1 is MNHNY and CDR2 SVGAGI (reference sequence). Germline trimming cut 5 bases from V and 6 bases from J; bases unmatched to any gene: 1. The CDR3 spells CASSNRGNEQFF. CDR3 nucleotides: TGTGCCAGCAGTAACAGGGGCAATGAGCAGTTCTTC.

The chain employs TRBV2 and TRBJ1-5, with D tentatively TRBD1 (6 bases). The germline CDR1 and CDR2 sequences are SNHLY and FYNNEI. Trimming removed 6 bases from V and 4 bases from J, with 22 bases in between. The length of the CDR3 is 17 residues. The DNA of the CDR3 is TGTGCCAGCAGCGACAACGGTTGGGGGGCCCCTAATCAGCCCCAGCATTTT. It translates to CASSDNGWGAPNQPQHF. Together with reference TRBV2 and TRBJ1-5, the CDR3 gives the full variable domain: EPEVTQTPSHQVTQMGQEVILRCVPISNHLYFYWYRQILGQKVEFLVSFYNNEISEKSEIFDDQFSVERPDGSNFTLKIRSTKLEDSAMYFCASSDNGWGAPNQPQHFGDGTRLSIL.

This clone has a handful of counts. At the DNA level, this CDR3 is encoded by other sequences in the same sample as well. The J gene is TRBJ1-1, the V gene TRBV7-9; unclear D gene. Trimming removed 1 base from V and 1 base from J, with 4 bases in between. From germline, CDR1 is SEHNR and CDR2 FQNEAQ (reference sequence). The CDR3 is 13 residues long. For the CDR3, the DNA is TGTGCCAGCAGCTTAGGGTGGAACACTGAAGCTTTCTTT. Protein sequence: CASSLGWNTEAFF.

This sequence joins TRBV14 and TRBJ2-1; tentative D call: TRBD1 (6 bases). V was trimmed by 1 base and J by 12 bases, leaving 7 bases between them. The V gene's germline CDR1 is SGHDN and CDR2 FVKESK. The CDR3 loop spans 11 amino acids. The CDR3 region is CASSQGQAQFF. The CDR3 DNA sequence: TGTGCCAGCAGCCAAGGACAGGCGCAGTTCTTC. The variable domain in full, with the rest retrieved from reference TRBV14 and TRBJ2-1, is EAGVTQFPSHSVIEKGQTVTLRCDPISGHDNLYWYRRVMGKEIKFLLHFVKESKQDESGMPNNRFLAERTGGTYSTLKVQPAELEDSGVYFCASSQGQAQFFGPGTRLTVL.

The chain carries TRBV19 and TRBJ2-1, with D tentatively TRBD2 (5 bases). The V gene lost 4 bases and the J gene lost 0 bases, with 13 bases spanning the gap. The CDR3 totals 16 residues. Germline V gene lookup returns CDR1 LNHDA and CDR2 SQIVND (reference sequence). The CDR3 DNA is TGTGCCAGTAGTAGGCGGACTGGTGGCTCCTACAATGAGCAGTTCTTC. This sequence encodes CASSRRTGGSYNEQFF.

The chain carries TRBV5-4 and TRBJ2-7, with 10 bases identical to TRBD2. In germline, CDR1 is SGHNT, CDR2 YYREEE (reference sequence). CDR3 length: 17 residues. V shed 4 bases and J 2 bases; nucleotides not matched to a gene: 12. The CDR3 reads CASSRIQPGLATYEQYF. DNA for the CDR3: TGTGCCAGCAGCCGAATACAGCCGGGACTAGCGACCTACGAGCAGTACTTC.

This chain links TRBV30 with TRBJ1-5; D is ambiguous. Germline CDR1 and CDR2: GTSNPN and SVGIG (reference sequence). V was cut by 1 base and J by 3 bases, with 4 bases left in between. The CDR3 loop spans 12 amino acids. CDR3 sequence reads: CAWSGPNQPQHF. In nucleotides, the CDR3 is TGTGCCTGGAGTGGACCCAATCAGCCCCAGCATTTT.

This clone was seen only once. The same CDR3 is also encoded by other DNA sequences in this sample. The CDR3 sequence is CASSPGQNYGYTF. The CDR3 nucleotides are TGTGCCAGCAGTCCCGGACAGAACTATGGCTACACCTTC. The chain recombines TRBV28 with TRBJ1-2; perhaps TRBD1 as D (6 bases). The CDR3 length is 13 residues. The germline V gene has CDR1 MDHEN and CDR2 SYDVKM. The V gene lost 5 bases and the J gene lost 2 bases, with 9 bases spanning the gap.

The chain couples TRBV15 to TRBJ2-7; the D gene is possibly TRBD1 (5 bases). V lost 3 bases, J lost 3 bases, and 12 bases lay in between. The CDR3 has 14 residues. The germline V gene has CDR1 LNHNV and CDR2 YYDKDF (reference sequence). CDR3 nucleotides: TGTGCCACCAGCAGCCTAGACAGCTTCTACGAGCAGTACTTC. Amino acids: CATSSLDSFYEQYF.

This clone was counted a few times. The chain employs TRBV2 and TRBJ1-1, with 7 bases matching TRBD1. The CDR3 totals 15 residues. Germline assignment: CDR1 SNHLY and CDR2 FYNNEI. The V gene end was trimmed by 5 bases and the J gene end by 0 bases; junction bases not matched to a gene: 6. The CDR3 DNA follows: TGTGCCAGCAGTCGACAGGGCGGGGTGAACACTGAAGCTTTCTTT. Translating gives CASSRQGGVNTEAFF.

V and J are TRBV5-1 and TRBJ1-4; D might be TRBD1 (6 bases). CDR3 length: 16 amino acids. Per the germline V gene, CDR1 is SGHRS and CDR2 is YFSETQ. V lost 4 bases, J lost 0 bases, and 13 bases lay in between. The CDR3 nucleotides are TGCGCCAGCAGCGGCGGGACATATACAACTAATGAAAAACTGTTTTTT. This translates into CASSGGTYTTNEKLFF.

The gene calls are TRBV18 and TRBJ1-2; D remains ambiguous. The CDR3 spans 12 residues. The germline V gene encodes CDR1 KGHSH and CDR2 LQKENI. Trimming stripped 3 bases from V and 8 bases from J, with 10 bases between. For the CDR3, the DNA is TGTGCCAGCTCACCGGAGGTAGCCGGCTACACCTTC. Protein sequence: CASSPEVAGYTF.

V and J are TRBV7-7 and TRBJ1-5; 7 positions agree with TRBD1. Trimming removed 5 bases from V and 2 bases from J; junction bases left unmatched: 6. There are 15 residues in the CDR3. CDR1 is SSHAT and CDR2 is FNYEAQ in the germline V gene (reference sequence). The CDR3 sequence: CASSLRGEGNQPQHF. DNA for the CDR3: TGTGCCAGCAGCCTCAGGGGGGAGGGCAATCAGCCCCAGCATTTT.

With regard to this clone: The identical CDR3 is also encoded by other nucleotide sequences in the sample. This chain joins TRBV7-2 and TRBJ1-1; no clear D gene. The CDR3 has 14 amino acids. Trimming took 1 base from V and 1 from J, leaving 7 bases between them. Germline V gene sequence: CDR1 SGHTA, CDR2 FQGNSA. CDR3 residues: CASSLGAANTEAFF. Here the CDR3 DNA reads TGTGCCAGCAGCTTAGGGGCGGCGAACACTGAAGCTTTCTTT.

The rearrangement links TRBV7-9 to TRBJ1-2; D gene unclear. This CDR3 region has 14 residues. Germline V CDR1 and CDR2: SEHNR, FQNEAQ (reference sequence). Trimming cost V 5 bases and J 7 bases, with 17 bases left between them. The CDR3 sequence: CASSAYSGVLGYTF. For the CDR3, the DNA is TGTGCCAGCAGCGCCTACAGCGGGGTTCTTGGCTACACCTTC.

The rearrangement joins TRBV20-1 to TRBJ2-1; D gene uncertain. The CDR3 consists of 10 residues. CDR1 DFQATT and CDR2 SNEGSKA come from the germline V gene (reference sequence). V was trimmed by 7 bases and J by 4 bases, leaving 5 bases between them. The DNA of the CDR3 is TGCAGTGGGGATTACAATGAGCAGTTCTTC. Its protein product is CSGDYNEQFF.

CDR3 sequence (DNA): TGTGCCAGCAGCTTAGGTGCCGGACAGGGGGAAGCTTTCTTT. Protein sequence: CASSLGAGQGEAFF. The V call is TRBV7-9, the J call TRBJ1-1, with TRBD1 matching over 9 bases. Germline V gene sequence: CDR1 SEHNR, CDR2 FQNEAQ (reference sequence). V was clipped by 1 base and J by 8 bases; unmatched bases: 5. The CDR3 has 14 residues.

V and J are TRBV6-4 and TRBJ2-7; D might be TRBD1 (6 bases). This CDR3 has 17 residues. Germline assignment: CDR1 MRHNA and CDR2 SNTAGT. Trimming cost V 7 bases and J 4 bases, with 26 bases left between them. CDR3 region: CASKHWETGTETYEQYF. The CDR3 DNA reads as TGTGCCAGCAAGCATTGGGAAACAGGGACCGAGACTTACGAGCAGTACTTC.